What follows describes a single T cell receptor beta chain. Its antigen is not known. Clones were read by immunoSEQ multiplex PCR, and TCRdb kept only the in-frame ones, dropping some. The repertoire holds about 27,000 clones, with 82% as singletons. The germline CDR1 and CDR2 sequences are ENHRY and SYGVKD. This CDR3 region has 18 residues. J gave up 4 bases and V 4 bases, and 15 bases lay outside the gene matches. This sample is drawn from a study of OX40 agonist ivuxolimab in advanced cancers. Study context: The study treated patients with ivuxolimab, an agonistic anti-OX40 (CD134) antibody. Partial responses were achieved by three patients: one hepatocellular carcinoma, two cutaneous melanoma.

Study-level findings and limits: Average numbers of expanded clones were greater in CD8+ T cells than in CD4+. Low normalized T-cell clonal expansion was additionally recorded for some nonresponders.

The chain is built from TRBV10-3 and TRBJ2-3; 9 bases fit TRBD1. The TCR originated in an adult with an advanced solid tumor such as melanoma, head and neck, liver or kidney cancer. The specimen was CD4+ or CD8+ T cells sorted from blood, collected in a trial of the OX40 agonist ivuxolimab. CDR3 in amino acids: CAISGRDREGVPADTQYF. The CDR3 DNA reads as TGTGCCATCAGTGGAAGGGACAGGGAGGGAGTCCCGGCAGATACGCAGTATTTT.